The 29 T cell receptor beta chains given below trace back to one sample, sequenced in a study of OX40 agonist ivuxolimab in advanced cancers. The table came from immunoSEQ multiplex PCR; TCRdb's copy has only in-frame clones and leaves some out. This sample has under 60,000 clones, with over 80% found just once. Sequenced here: CD4+ or CD8+ T cells sorted from blood, sampled in a trial of the OX40 agonist ivuxolimab. These receptor sequences come from an adult with an advanced solid tumor such as melanoma, head and neck, liver or kidney cancer.

This sequence joins TRBV5-1 and TRBJ1-4; D perhaps matches TRBD1 (6 bases). The CDR3 spans 14 residues. Trimming took off 0 bases at V and 7 bases at J, with 10 bases between the two ends. In germline, CDR1 is SGHRS, CDR2 YFSETQ. This chain's CDR3 is CASSLAGVGEKLFF. CDR3 bases: TGCGCCAGCAGCTTGGCAGGGGTCGGTGAAAAACTGTTTTTT.

This clone was detected only once. The V and J genes are TRBV5-1 and TRBJ2-5; a possible D gene is TRBD1 (5 bases). This CDR3 has 15 amino acids. Germline V gene data show CDR1 as SGHRS and CDR2 as YFSETQ. Deletions cut 4 bases from V and 5 bases from J, with 18 bases between. The CDR3 DNA reads TGCGCCAGCAGCATAGGCCTCAGGGTCGAGGAGACCCAGTACTTC. Residues: CASSIGLRVEETQYF. Full variable domain (missing parts from reference TRBV5-1 and TRBJ2-5): KAGVTQTPRYLIKTRGQQVTLSCSPISGHRSVSWYQQTPGQGLQFLFEYFSETQRNKGNFPGRFSGRQFSNSRSEMNVSTLELGDSALYLCASSIGLRVEETQYFGPGTRLLVL.

The chain uses TRBV7-2 and TRBJ2-7; 8 positions agree with TRBD2. Germline V gene sequence: CDR1 SGHTA, CDR2 FQGNSA. This CDR3 is built from 14 residues. Unmatched junction bases numbered 1, after V lost 1 base and J lost 2 bases. The CDR3 loop is CASSLGAGAYEQYF. CDR3 sequence (DNA): TGTGCCAGCAGCTTAGGAGCGGGAGCCTACGAGCAGTACTTC.

This clone was seen more than once but under ten times. The chain combines TRBV19 with TRBJ1-5, with 8 nucleotides matching TRBD1. V was clipped by 5 bases and J by 6 bases; unmatched bases: 6. The length of the CDR3 is 14 residues. Germline V gene lookup returns CDR1 LNHDA and CDR2 SQIVND (reference sequence). In DNA, the CDR3 is TGTGCCAGTAGTCCGGGGACAGGTCTTCAGCCCCAGCATTTT. As protein: CASSPGTGLQPQHF.

The genes are TRBV4-1 and TRBJ2-5; 8 bases map to TRBD1. The CDR3 is made up of 16 amino acids. Germline loops: CDR1 MGHRA, CDR2 YSYEKL. Trimming removed 1 base from V and 5 bases from J; junction bases left unmatched: 9. The DNA of the CDR3 is TGCGCCAGCAGCCAAGCAGGGGGCGTGAGTTTGGAGACCCAGTACTTC. Protein sequence: CASSQAGGVSLETQYF.

This chain uses TRBV15 with TRBJ1-2; a weak D match, TRBD1 (5 bases). CDR3 length equals 16 residues. V gave up 0 bases and J gave up 1 base, with 12 bases separating them. Germline V gives CDR1 LNHNV, CDR2 YYDKDF (reference sequence). The CDR3 loop is CATSRDYGGDNYGYTF. CDR3 DNA sequence: TGTGCCACCAGCAGAGACTATGGAGGGGATAACTATGGCTACACCTTC.

The chain carries TRBV7-3 and TRBJ1-2; D is perhaps TRBD1 (6 bases). This CDR3 comprises 14 residues. CDR1 is SGHTA, CDR2 FQGTGA, per germline. The V end was cut by 5 bases, the J end by 8 bases, with 18 bases between. This chain's CDR3 is CASSRGGSAGGYTF. CDR3 in DNA: TGTGCCAGCAGCCGCGGGGGCAGTGCTGGGGGCTACACCTTC.

The chain couples TRBV29-1 to TRBJ2-2, with no clear D. The germline V gene encodes CDR1 SQVTM and CDR2 ANQGSEA. Trimming stripped 3 bases from V and 8 bases from J, with 10 bases between. The CDR3 totals 12 residues. CDR3 residues: CSVESLGGELFF. CDR3 sequence (DNA): TGCAGCGTTGAGTCTCTCGGGGGGGAGCTGTTTTTT.

The table lists this clone with a count of one. V usage is TRBV28 and J usage is TRBJ1-1, with TRBD1 as a possible D gene (5 bases). Per germline, CDR1 MDHEN and CDR2 SYDVKM. V was shortened by 8 bases and J by 1 base, with 14 bases between the two germline ends. The CDR3 is 14 residues long. CDR3 loop: CASFLGQQNTEAFF. The CDR3 DNA reads TGTGCCAGCTTCCTGGGGCAGCAGAACACTGAAGCTTTCTTT. Variable domain in full (rest from reference TRBV28 and TRBJ1-1): DVKVTQSSRYLVKRTGEKVFLECVQDMDHENMFWYRQDPGLGLRLIYFSYDVKMKEKGDIPEGYSVSREKKERFSLILESASTNQTSMYLCASFLGQQNTEAFFGQGTRLTVV.

The chain employs TRBV2 and TRBJ2-1, with 9 bases identical to TRBD1. Trimming at V came to 5 bases and at J to 3 bases, leaving 5 bases not matched to a gene. The V gene's germline CDR1 is SNHLY and CDR2 FYNNEI. The CDR3 spans 15 residues. CDR3 DNA sequence: TGTGCCAGCAGTCCGGGACAGGGTTTCTACAATGAGCAGTTCTTC. It yields the protein CASSPGQGFYNEQFF.

The chain carries TRBV6-1 and TRBJ2-7, with 8 bases identical to TRBD1. The CDR3 runs 14 residues. The germline gives CDR1 MNHNS, CDR2 SASEGT. The V and J ends lost 7 bases and 4 bases, in that order; junction bases with no gene match: 9. The CDR3 DNA sequence: TGTGCCAGCAAGACAGGGGATTCCCTTTACGAGCAGTACTTC. Translation gives CASKTGDSLYEQYF.

The table lists this clone with a count of one. The chain recombines TRBV7-2 with TRBJ2-1; 9 positions match TRBD1. The CDR3 is made up of 15 amino acids. CDR1 and CDR2 from the germline V gene are SGHTA and FQGNSA. J was trimmed by 3 bases and V by 4 bases; bases with no gene match: 4. The CDR3 nucleotides read TGTGCCAGCAGCTACGACAGGGGGGTCTACAATGAGCAGTTCTTC. Protein: CASSYDRGVYNEQFF.

As for this clone: An end of the junction differs from the germline gene, which may be a read error. The chain is built from TRBV6-1 and TRBJ1-5, with unresolved D. CDR3 length: 14 amino acids. Germline V CDR1 and CDR2: MNHNS, SASEGT. CDR3 DNA sequence: TGTGCCAGCAGTGGTTCGGATAGCTATCAGCCCCAGCATTTT. This encodes CASSGSDSYQPQHF.

This chain links TRBV27 with TRBJ2-1, with D hard to call. This CDR3 has 17 amino acids. The germline V and J ends were trimmed by 3 bases and 0 bases, with 15 bases remaining between them. The germline CDR1 and CDR2 sequences are MNHEY and SMNVEV (reference sequence). The CDR3: CASSFSPGPSSYNEQFF. CDR3 nucleotide sequence: TGTGCCAGCAGTTTCAGTCCAGGCCCAAGCTCCTACAATGAGCAGTTCTTC.

The DNA of the CDR3 is TGTGCCAGCAGTTACTCGGGACAGGGGGCCGGGGAGCTGTTTTTT. Its translation is CASSYSGQGAGELFF. The chain is built from TRBV6-6 and TRBJ2-2, with TRBD1 matching 11 bases. The CDR3 sequence is 15 residues long. V was clipped by 0 bases and J by 6 bases; unmatched bases: 0. Germline assignment: CDR1 MNHNY and CDR2 SVGAGI (reference sequence).

This chain joins TRBV5-1 and TRBJ1-2, with 8 bases fitting TRBD1. Trimming took 4 bases from V and 0 from J; bases not matched to a gene: 5. Germline assignment: CDR1 SGHRS and CDR2 YFSETQ. This CDR3 spans 15 amino acids. The CDR3 here is CASSPGTGSNYGYTF. As DNA, the CDR3 is TGCGCCAGCAGCCCAGGGACAGGTTCTAACTATGGCTACACCTTC.

The V and J genes are TRBV5-1 and TRBJ2-2, with D possibly being TRBD1 or TRBD2 (6 bases each). This CDR3 has 14 amino acids. Trimming removed 5 bases at V and 2 bases at J, with 10 bases between. Germline V gives CDR1 SGHRS, CDR2 YFSETQ. For the CDR3, the DNA is TGCGCCAGCAGAGGGGGAGGAAACACCGGGGAGCTGTTTTTT. Translated: CASRGGGNTGELFF. The variable domain in full, completed from reference TRBV5-1 and TRBJ2-2, reads KAGVTQTPRYLIKTRGQQVTLSCSPISGHRSVSWYQQTPGQGLQFLFEYFSETQRNKGNFPGRFSGRQFSNSRSEMNVSTLELGDSALYLCASRGGGNTGELFFGEGSRLTVL.

The CDR3 DNA is TGTGCCAGCAGCTTAGCGGATAGCAATCAGCCCCAGCATTTT. It is translated as CASSLADSNQPQHF. The chain has TRBV7-9 and TRBJ1-5; D unclear. This CDR3 has 14 amino acids. Germline V gene sequence: CDR1 SEHNR, CDR2 FQNEAQ (reference sequence). V was pared by 0 bases and J by 0 bases, with 3 bases between.

The chain links TRBV11-2 to TRBJ1-6, with 7 nucleotides matching TRBD1. The CDR3 sequence is 16 residues long. CDR1 and CDR2 (germline): SGHAT, FQNNGV. The V segment lost 8 bases and the J segment 6 bases; nucleotides outside the gene matches: 13. The CDR3 nucleotides read TGTGCCAGCCGGAGGGCAGGGGGACGTCTTAATTCACCCCTCCACTTT. Translation gives CASRRAGGRLNSPLHF. The full variable domain, completed using reference TRBV11-2 and TRBJ1-6, is EAGVAQSPRYKIIEKRQSVAFWCNPISGHATLYWYQQILGQGPKLLIQFQNNGVVDDSQLPKDRFSAERLKGVDSTLKIQPAKLEDSAVYLCASRRAGGRLNSPLHFGNGTRLTVT.

V is TRBV30 and J is TRBJ1-2; D ambiguous. CDR1 is GTSNPN and CDR2 is SVGIG in the germline V gene (reference sequence). V lost 3 bases and J 7 bases, leaving 9 bases between the germline ends. This CDR3 spans 11 amino acids. This CDR3 is CAWRFRGGYTF. The CDR3 bases are TGTGCCTGGAGATTTCGGGGTGGCTACACCTTC.

This chain uses TRBV10-3 with TRBJ2-5, with 10 bases fitting TRBD1. The V and J ends lost 0 bases and 7 bases, in that order; junction bases with no gene match: 8. Germline CDR1 is ENHRY and CDR2 is SYGVKD. The CDR3 length is 16 residues. For the CDR3, the DNA is TGTGCCATCAGTGAGTCTCCGGGACAGGGGTTGGGGACCCAGTACTTC. This codes for CAISESPGQGLGTQYF.

Turning to this clone: One junction end does not reproduce the germline sequence, and a read error may be involved. This sequence joins TRBV11-3 and TRBJ1-2; D not resolved. This CDR3 is 14 amino acids long. Germline CDR1 SGHNT, CDR2 YENEEA. CDR3 amino acids: CASSVDTVGHGYTF. The CDR3 bases are TGTGCCAGCAGCGTAGACACAGTCGGGCATGGCTACACCTTC.

The sample holds a few counts of this clone. V and J are TRBV7-6 and TRBJ1-5; D is perhaps TRBD1 (5 bases). Germline V CDR1 and CDR2: SGHVS, FNYEAQ. The CDR3 consists of 14 residues. Trimming stripped 1 base from V and 2 bases from J, with 6 bases between. The DNA of the CDR3 is TGTGCCAGCAGCTTAGAACAGGGCAATCAGCCCCAGCATTTT. It codes for CASSLEQGNQPQHF.

The chain is built from TRBV5-1 and TRBJ2-3; TRBD2 matches 12 bases. Germline values: CDR1 SGHRS, CDR2 YFSETQ. There are 16 residues in the CDR3. With 0 bases clipped from V and 1 base from J, the junction kept 0 bases outside the gene matches. The CDR3 bases are TGCGCCAGCAGCTTGGGACTAGCGGGGGGCACAGATACGCAGTATTTT. This gives the protein CASSLGLAGGTDTQYF.

The chain couples TRBV6-5 to TRBJ2-2; 8 positions match TRBD2. This CDR3 contains 15 residues. Germline V gene lookup returns CDR1 MNHEY and CDR2 SVGAGI. Germline trimming cut 2 bases from V and 4 bases from J; bases unmatched to any gene: 3. CDR3 DNA: TGTGCCAGCAGTTACCGGACTAGCTCCACCGGGGAGCTGTTTTTT. Translated: CASSYRTSSTGELFF.

The chain links TRBV6-4 to TRBJ2-1; 9 bases agree with TRBD2. Germline V gene sequence: CDR1 MRHNA, CDR2 SNTAGT. The CDR3 sequence is 15 residues long. After removal of 5 bases from V and 6 bases from J, the junction contained 8 bases not matched to a gene. The chain's CDR3 is CASSTQRGESNEQFF. As DNA, the CDR3 is TGTGCCAGCAGTACCCAGCGGGGGGAGTCCAATGAGCAGTTCTTC.

The V and J genes are TRBV5-1 and TRBJ1-1, with TRBD1 as a possible D gene (5 bases). Trimming took 1 base from V and 3 from J, leaving 10 bases between them. There are 14 residues in the CDR3. Germline V gene data show CDR1 as SGHRS and CDR2 as YFSETQ. The CDR3 sequence is CASSLRGEDTEAFF. CDR3 DNA sequence: TGCGCCAGCAGCTTGCGAGGGGAGGACACTGAAGCTTTCTTT.

This clone was detected a few times. This chain connects TRBV2 to TRBJ2-1; 10 positions agree with TRBD2. Germline V gene sequence: CDR1 SNHLY, CDR2 FYNNEI. The CDR3 runs to 17 residues. The J segment lost 5 bases and the V segment lost 2 bases, leaving 9 bases of the junction unmatched. CDR3 protein: CASSEWGSGGANNEQFF. In DNA form, the CDR3 reads TGTGCCAGCAGTGAATGGGGAAGCGGGGGGGCTAACAATGAGCAGTTCTTC. The complete variable domain, with remaining parts taken from reference TRBV2 and TRBJ2-1, reads EPEVTQTPSHQVTQMGQEVILRCVPISNHLYFYWYRQILGQKVEFLVSFYNNEISEKSEIFDDQFSVERPDGSNFTLKIRSTKLEDSAMYFCASSEWGSGGANNEQFFGPGTRLTVL.

The genes are TRBV7-3 and TRBJ1-5; a possible D gene is TRBD1 (5 bases). This CDR3 contains 13 residues. In germline, CDR1 is SGHTA, CDR2 FQGTGA. Trimming stripped 5 bases from V and 0 bases from J, with 5 bases between. DNA for the CDR3: TGTGCCAGCAGCGGGGGTAGCAATCAGCCCCAGCATTTT. Its protein is CASSGGSNQPQHF.